This T cell receptor (beta chain) was recovered during a study of T cells in Graves' hyperthyroidism and ophthalmopathy. What was amplified from RNA transcripts were TCR beta CDR3 regions. During a first-round RT-PCR of the TCR CDR3, the HTBI primer set was used. TCRdb reprocessed the multiplex PCR reads with MiXCR, giving one entry per CDR3 protein. The top ten hold about 16% of the sample, which has 300,000 to 350,000 distinct CDR3 sequences, 15% to 20% seen once. CDR1 is SGDLS and CDR2 is YYNGEE in the germline V gene. The CDR3 contains 17 residues. V gave up 0 bases and J gave up 0 bases; unmatched junction bases: 5. Inclusion characteristics of ophthalmopathy patients comprised a Clinical Activity Score of at least 3, a NOSPECS grade of at least 4, and duration under 3 months. Based on clinical symptoms, serum thyroxine and TRAb, thyroid ultrasound and orbital computed tomography, diagnoses were reached.

The TCR originated in a woman in her forties with Graves' ophthalmopathy. The V gene is TRBV9, the J gene TRBJ2-2; TRBD2 matches 7 bases. The material sequenced was blood. In DNA form, the CDR3 reads TGTGCCAGCAGCGTAGGTGCTAGCGGCGCGAACACCGGGGAGCTGTTTTTT. This gives the protein CASSVGASGANTGELFF.